The entry below gives a single T cell receptor beta chain sequence along with its context. Its antigen is undetermined. These data originate in a study of cytomegalovirus exposure and HLA in healthy donors. 13 Jbeta primers and 60 Vbeta primers were used for the PCR. Sequencing was performed with immunoSEQ multiplex PCR; in TCRdb, only in-frame clones are kept and a portion is missing. The sample gives over 65,000 clones, approximately 71% of which show up once; 7% to 9% is in the top ten. This CDR3 contains 13 residues. The germline V gene encodes CDR1 SNHLY and CDR2 FYNNEI. After removal of 0 bases from V and 12 bases from J, the junction contained 4 bases not matched to a gene. Overall study results and limits: A missense DCLRE1C variant was associated with V- and J-gene trimming of TCR beta chains in a later analysis, and an independent cohort replicated the association.

The chain has TRBV2 and TRBJ2-1; 8 bases map to TRBD2. The sequenced sample consisted of PBMCs. The receptor's source is a woman in her forties in good health and CMV-seronegative. The DNA of the CDR3 is TGTGCCAGCAGTGAAGCGACTAGCGTTGGGCAGTTCTTC. Protein: CASSEATSVGQFF.